These T cell receptor beta chains were read from a single sample in a study of memory CD4+ T cells and cytomegalovirus serostatus. The table came from immunoSEQ multiplex PCR; TCRdb's copy has only in-frame clones and leaves some out. The table records tens of thousands of clones, roughly three quarters of them present only once. Sequenced sample: memory CD4+ T cells from blood. The source is an adult in good health and CMV-seronegative. Both conserved end residues are part of each CDR3. A D gene is named only where the DNA matches it firmly. The size of a clone is reported for some rows only, either as once, few or many, or as a class for expanded clones.

TRBV7-8	-	-	TRBJ2-1	CASSLDQYNEQFF	TGTGCCAGCAGCTTAGACCAATACAATGAGCAGTTCTTC
TRBV4-1	-	TRBD2	TRBJ2-3	CASSQASGGHTDTQYF	TGCGCCAGCAGCCAAGCAAGCGGGGGGCACACAGATACGCAGTATTTT
TRBV30	-	TRBD2	TRBJ2-1	CAWNALAGGFNEQFF	TGTGCCTGGAACGCCTTAGCGGGCGGTTTTAATGAGCAGTTCTTC
TRBV2	-	-	TRBJ1-5	CASSDWPQPQHF	TGTGCCAGCAGTGATTGGCCTCAGCCCCAGCATTTT
TRBV18	-	-	TRBJ2-5	CASSPKMDGGQETQYF	TGTGCCAGCTCACCTAAGATGGACGGGGGCCAAGAGACCCAGTACTTC
TRBV6-5	-	TRBD1	TRBJ1-2	CASRTGTVFYGYTF	TGTGCCAGCAGGACCGGGACAGTATTCTATGGCTACACCTTC
TRBV7-8	few	-	TRBJ1-6	CASSPAGGTGNSPLHF	TGTGCCAGCAGCCCTGCTGGGGGAACTGGGAATTCACCCCTCCACTTT
TRBV7-6	-	TRBD1	TRBJ2-7	CASSRTGGPYEQYF	TGTGCCAGCAGTCGAACAGGGGGCCCCTACGAGCAGTACTTC
TRBV5-8	-	TRBD1	TRBJ2-7	CASSLDRGREQYF	TGTGCCAGCAGCTTGGACAGGGGGCGAGAGCAGTACTTC
TRBV5-5	-	-	TRBJ1-5	CASSPITGMVDQPQHF	TGTGCCAGCAGCCCCATCACAGGGATGGTCGATCAGCCCCAGCATTTT
TRBV9	once	TRBD2	TRBJ2-1	CASSLGLGSSYNEQFF	TGTGCCAGCAGCCTGGGACTAGGGAGCTCCTACAATGAGCAGTTCTTC
TRBV28	-	TRBD1	TRBJ2-4	CASSLLQGAGKNIQYF	TGTGCCAGCAGTTTATTACAGGGGGCGGGCAAAAACATTCAGTACTTC
TRBV15	-	TRBD2	TRBJ2-3	CATSSIAGGSTDTQYF	TGTGCCACCAGCTCTATAGCGGGGGGTAGCACAGATACGCAGTATTTT
TRBV6-6	-	-	TRBJ2-3	CASSKGDLNTDTQYF	TGTGCCAGCTCCAAGGGGGACCTCAACACAGATACGCAGTATTTT
TRBV5-1	-	-	TRBJ1-1	CASSLIPGRENTEAFF	TGCGCCAGCAGCTTAATTCCGGGACGGGAGAACACTGAAGCTTTCTTT
TRBV7-8	-	TRBD1	TRBJ1-2	CASSRDRARGYTF	TGTGCCAGCAGCAGGGACAGGGCTCGCGGCTACACCTTC
TRBV11-2	-	-	TRBJ1-3	CASSPGSGNTIYF	TGTGCCAGCAGCCCAGGGTCTGGAAACACCATATATTTT
TRBV5-1	-	-	TRBJ2-1	CASDPETGSGVNEQFF	TGCGCCAGCGACCCGGAAACAGGGTCGGGGGTTAATGAGCAGTTCTTC
TRBV10-1	-	-	TRBJ1-1	CASSESGTAEAFF	TGCGCCAGCAGTGAGTCGGGTACGGCTGAAGCTTTCTTT
TRBV12-5	-	TRBD1	TRBJ2-5	CASGLVPWTGRGRSSQYF	TGTGCTAGTGGTTTGGTCCCTTGGACAGGGCGAGGGCGATCCAGCCAGTACTTC
TRBV7-2	-	-	TRBJ2-5	CASSLGYKETQYF	TGTGCCAGCAGCTTAGGTTATAAAGAGACCCAGTACTTC
TRBV11-3	-	-	TRBJ2-3	CASSAALSPDTQYF	TGTGCCAGCAGCGCTGCTCTTAGTCCAGATACGCAGTATTTT
TRBV30	-	-	TRBJ1-3	CAWSVQISSGNTIYF	TGTGCCTGGAGTGTACAGATTAGCTCTGGAAACACCATATATTTT
TRBV4-2	-	-	TRBJ2-2	CASSQDLDRTGELFF	TGTGCCAGCAGCCAAGATCTTGACCGAACCGGGGAGCTGTTTTTT
TRBV5-1	few	TRBD2	TRBJ2-5	CASSLPSGSGIQETQYF	TGCGCCAGCAGCTTGCCTAGCGGGAGTGGGATTCAAGAGACCCAGTACTTC
TRBV19	-	-	TRBJ1-5	CASSIPGRMDNQPQHF	TGTGCCAGTAGTATCCCCGGACGGATGGACAATCAGCCCCAGCATTTT
TRBV4-1	-	TRBD1	TRBJ1-5	CASSQPDRGDQPQHF	TGCGCCAGCAGCCAACCAGACAGGGGGGATCAGCCCCAGCATTTT
TRBV6-6	-	-	TRBJ1-3	CASSSSNYLRNTIYF	TGTGCCAGCAGTTCCTCTAACTACCTTCGAAACACCATATATTTT
TRBV7-2	few	-	TRBJ1-1	CASSFGGDEAFF	TGTGCCAGCAGCTTTGGAGGAGATGAAGCTTTCTTT
TRBV2	-	-	TRBJ1-5	CASSDTAGALSQPQHF	TGTGCCAGCAGCGATACCGCAGGGGCCCTTTCCCAGCCCCAGCATTTT
TRBV4-3	-	-	TRBJ2-1	CASSQVTRSDEQFF	TGCGCCAGCAGCCAAGTAACCCGGTCGGATGAGCAGTTCTTC
TRBV6-6	-	-	TRBJ1-1	CASSYMTEAFF	TGTGCCAGCAGTTATATGACTGAAGCTTTCTTT
TRBV5-6	-	-	TRBJ1-1	CASSWGGSTEAFF	TGTGCCAGCAGCTGGGGGGGGAGCACTGAAGCTTTCTTT
TRBV27	-	-	TRBJ2-2	CASSFHDTGELFF	TGTGCCAGCAGTTTCCACGATACCGGGGAGCTGTTTTTT
TRBV15	many	TRBD1	TRBJ1-2	CATSRDRRTGYGYTF	TGTGCCACCAGCAGAGACAGGAGGACAGGCTATGGCTACACCTTC
TRBV4-1	-	-	TRBJ2-1	CASSQEGILKNNEQFF	TGCGCCAGCAGCCAAGAGGGCATCCTAAAAAACAATGAGCAGTTCTTC
TRBV5-1	-	TRBD2	TRBJ2-7	CASSRAGVSYEQYF	TGCGCCAGCAGCCGGGCGGGGGTTTCCTACGAGCAGTACTTC
TRBV7-2	once	TRBD1	TRBJ2-7	CASRTGTGYTEQYF	TGTGCCAGCAGGACCGGGACAGGGTATACCGAGCAGTACTTC
TRBV18	-	TRBD1	TRBJ2-7	CASSRDRGPYEQYF	TGTGCCAGCTCAAGAGACAGGGGGCCTTACGAGCAGTACTTC
TRBV4-3	once	-	TRBJ1-5	CASSQDFGQASNQPQHF	TGCGCCAGCAGCCAGGATTTCGGCCAGGCTAGCAATCAGCCCCAGCATTTT
TRBV6-1	-	-	TRBJ1-4	CASSEKKLPTLTEKLFF	TGTGCCAGCAGTGAAAAGAAGTTGCCGACCTTAACTGAAAAACTGTTTTTT
TRBV6-5	-	-	TRBJ1-2	CASSYRPRANYGYTF	TGTGCCAGCAGTTATCGGCCACGTGCTAACTATGGCTACACCTTC
TRBV15	once	-	TRBJ2-5	CATSRDSVYQETQYF	TGTGCCACCAGCAGAGATAGCGTGTACCAAGAGACCCAGTACTTC
TRBV4-2	-	TRBD1	TRBJ1-2	CASSSGQGGGYTF	TGTGCCAGCAGCTCCGGACAGGGAGGTGGCTACACCTTC
TRBV6-1	-	-	TRBJ1-1	CASVPQSRGTEAFF	TGTGCCAGCGTCCCCCAGTCACGGGGCACTGAAGCTTTCTTT
TRBV7-9	-	-	TRBJ2-1	CASSSLVWQGQDEQFF	TGTGCCAGCAGCTCCTTAGTCTGGCAGGGTCAGGATGAGCAGTTCTTC
TRBV5-8	few	TRBD1	TRBJ1-6	CASSSYRGGSYNSPLHF	TGTGCCAGCAGCAGTTACAGGGGCGGCTCCTATAATTCACCCCTCCACTTT
TRBV7-2	once	-	TRBJ2-7	CASSLAQPGMGEQYF	TGTGCCAGCAGCCTAGCCCAACCGGGTATGGGGGAGCAGTACTTC
TRBV30	once	-	TRBJ1-6	CAWSVQVGGTPLHF	TGTGCCTGGAGTGTACAAGTCGGGGGGACACCCCTCCACTTT
TRBV5-1	-	-	TRBJ2-2	CASSFLDPGELFF	TGCGCCAGCAGCTTCCTAGACCCCGGGGAGCTGTTTTTT
TRBV6-5	many	TRBD1	TRBJ1-1	CASRPGQGGNTEAFF	TGTGCCAGCAGACCGGGACAGGGAGGAAACACTGAAGCTTTCTTT
TRBV19	-	TRBD1	TRBJ2-7	CASSITGTGAYEQYF	TGTGCCAGTAGTATAACCGGGACAGGGGCCTACGAGCAGTACTTC
TRBV19	-	-	TRBJ1-1	CASSIDSWQGGPFF	TGTGCCAGTAGTATAGATTCTTGGCAGGGCGGACCTTTCTTT
TRBV7-3	-	-	TRBJ2-1	CASSSRTGEQFF	TGTGCCAGCAGCTCTAGGACCGGTGAGCAGTTCTTC
TRBV28	once	TRBD1	TRBJ2-6	CASSTGQGAPGANVLTF	TGTGCCAGCAGTACGGGACAGGGGGCGCCTGGGGCCAACGTCCTGACTTTC
TRBV5-1	-	-	TRBJ2-1	CASSHLMGNEQFF	TGCGCCAGCAGCCATTTAATGGGCAATGAGCAGTTCTTC
TRBV25-1	-	-	TRBJ1-3	CASSEPAGLGGNTIYF	TGTGCCAGCAGCGAGCCGGCGGGGTTGGGAGGAAACACCATATATTTT